This T cell receptor beta chain was captured by sequencing in a study of cytomegalovirus exposure and HLA in healthy donors. This CDR3 spans 13 amino acids. The germline V gene encodes CDR1 SEHNR and CDR2 FQNEAQ (reference sequence). V trimming: 4 bases; J trimming: 3 bases; junction bases outside the gene matches: 2. Broader study findings: In a later analysis, across HLA loci, associated TCR counts were highest for DRB1, lowest for HLA-C. In a later analysis, V- and J-gene trimming of beta chains associated with a DCLRE1C missense variant, replicated independently. The Asian-associated ancestry cluster reportedly had fewer N-insertions than the approximately 670-donor mean in a later analysis.

This PCR relied on a set of 60 Vbeta primers and 13 Jbeta primers. TCRdb keeps only in-frame clones here, not all; method: immunoSEQ multiplex PCR. The repertoire table contains fewer than 85,000 clones. In the case of this clone: The antigen remains undetermined.

The sample consisted of PBMCs. The origin of this receptor is a woman in her thirties or forties in good health and CMV-seropositive. The V and J genes are TRBV7-9 and TRBJ1-1, with TRBD1 identical over 7 bases. The CDR3 DNA is TGTGCCAGCAGCTACACAGGGGACACTGAAGCTTTCTTT. Its translation is CASSYTGDTEAFF.